These 22 T cell receptor beta chains were all obtained from the same sample, sequenced in a study of T cells in women clearing cervical HPV infection (dated by TCRdb to the late 2010s). Libraries were constructed by the immunoSEQ multiplex PCR assay. TCRdb mirrors the immuneACCESS table, restricted to in-frame sequences. Some clones are absent from its copies; in checked studies, under half trace to an unresolved V gene, and the reason for the others is unknown. This sample's listing comprises roughly 48,000 clones. The ten biggest clones cover 1.5% to 2% of the sample. Specimen: blood buffy coat. These receptors were collected from a woman between 18 and 70 years old with a cervical HPV16 infection that either progressed to CIN3+ or cleared (not recorded which).

Points on this clone: The read ends 3 residues before the CDR3 terminus; that terminus is restored from the germline J gene. The rearrangement joins TRBV9 to TRBJ1-1, with D hard to call. Germline lookup yields CDR1 SGDLS and CDR2 YYNGEE. The CDR3 consists of 12 residues. V shed 0 bases and J shed 6 bases, with 6 bases lying between them. The CDR3 bases that were read are TGTGCCAGCAGCGTAGTGGACTCTGAA. Protein product: CASSVVDSE. The whole CDR3 protein is CASSVVDSEAFF.

As to this clone: The CDR3 is cut off 3 residues early in the read; its end comes from the germline J gene. The chain combines TRBV13 with TRBJ2-1; D is unresolved. CDR1 is PRHDT and CDR2 is FYEKMQ in the germline V gene (reference sequence). With 2 bases removed from V and 9 bases from J, the gap between germline ends came to 20 bases. The CDR3 is made up of 16 amino acids. The CDR3 protein is CASSLIGSLVMGEQFF. Incomplete CDR3 DNA: TGTGCCAGCAGCTTAATTGGAAGTCTAGTTATGGGTGAG.

Worth noting for this clone: The read ends 3 residues early relative to the CDR3; the germline J gene fills the gap. The gene calls are TRBV11-2 and TRBJ1-2, with D tentatively TRBD1 (6 bases). This CDR3 has 14 residues. Per germline, CDR1 SGHAT and CDR2 FQNNGV. Trimming pared 0 bases from V and 5 bases from J, leaving 10 bases between. The CDR3 sequence: CASSLEGTGYGYTF. Incomplete CDR3 DNA: TGTGCCAGCAGCTTAGAAGGAACAGGGTATGGC.

Concerning this clone itself: Read data end 3 residues before the CDR3 end; the end is taken from the germline J gene. The rearrangement links TRBV11-2 to TRBJ2-5, with 8 positions matching TRBD1. Germline trimming cut 5 bases from V and 5 bases from J; bases unmatched to any gene: 10. The CDR3 has 15 amino acids. Germline V gives CDR1 SGHAT, CDR2 FQNNGV. CDR3 DNA (partial): TGTGCCAGCAGCAGGGGACAGGTTGATCGGGAGACC. Translation: CASSRGQVDRET. The full CDR3 protein is CASSRGQVDRETQYF.

A note on this clone: The read stops 3 residues short of the end of the CDR3; the missing end is completed from the germline J gene. The chain is built from TRBV6-1 and TRBJ1-2; D is undetermined. V lost 4 bases, J lost 3 bases, and 9 bases lay in between. Germline V lookup: CDR1 MNHNS, CDR2 SASEGT. CDR3 length: 13 residues. The sequenced CDR3 bases are TGTGCCAGCAGTGTGATAGCAGACTATGGC. Its protein product is CASSVIADYG. The whole CDR3 sequence is CASSVIADYGYTF.

Of note for this clone: Read sequence stops 3 residues before the CDR3 end, and the germline J gene provides the missing end. This sequence joins TRBV5-1 and TRBJ2-7; 10 nucleotides line up with TRBD2. The CDR3 spans 15 residues. CDR1 and CDR2 (germline): SGHRS, YFSETQ. V shed 4 bases and J 1 base; nucleotides not matched to a gene: 5. This chain's CDR3 is CASSSGLAVSYEQYF. The covered CDR3 bases are TGCGCCAGCAGCAGTGGACTAGCGGTATCCTACGAG.

A word on this clone: The sequenced fragment ends 3 residues before the CDR3 boundary, so the rest is inferred from the germline J gene. V and J are TRBV20-1 and TRBJ2-5; 7 nucleotides agree with TRBD2. Trimming cost V 2 bases and J 4 bases; bases outside gene matches: 4. The germline gives CDR1 DFQATT, CDR2 SNEGSKA (reference sequence). The CDR3 has 13 residues. The CDR3 bases that were read are TGCAGTGCTAGAAAGGCGGGGGTAGAGACC. Encoded protein: CSARKAGVET. The whole CDR3 sequence reads CSARKAGVETQYF.

Of note for this clone: The read terminates 3 residues ahead of where the CDR3 ends, so the germline J gene completes it. The rearrangement links TRBV20-1 to TRBJ1-2; tentatively, D is TRBD1 (6 bases). CDR3 length: 17 residues. Germline V gives CDR1 DFQATT, CDR2 SNEGSKA (reference sequence). Trimming took off 6 bases at V and 4 bases at J, with 27 bases between the two ends. The CDR3 here is CSARGSGQGGGSYGYTF. The DNA read from the CDR3 is TGCAGTGCCCGAGGGTCGGGACAAGGAGGAGGATCCTATGGC.

About this clone itself: The read terminates 3 residues ahead of where the CDR3 ends, so the germline J gene completes it. The chain joins TRBV7-2 to TRBJ1-2, with D maybe TRBD1 (6 bases). Germline lookup yields CDR1 SGHTA and CDR2 FQGNSA. V lost 1 base to trimming and J lost 4 bases, with 10 bases between them. The CDR3 sequence is 14 residues long. This CDR3 is CASSLVTGTYGYTF. The sequenced part of the CDR3 DNA is TGTGCCAGCAGCTTAGTTACAGGGACCTATGGC.

Turning to this clone: Read data end 3 residues before the CDR3 end; the end is taken from the germline J gene. V usage is TRBV20-1 and J usage is TRBJ2-2; tentative D call: TRBD1 (5 bases). The germline CDR1 and CDR2 sequences are DFQATT and SNEGSKA (reference sequence). V was trimmed by 0 bases and J by 5 bases, leaving 22 bases between them. The CDR3 contains 18 residues. The CDR3 reads CSARDPAGYGHKTGELFF. Incomplete CDR3 DNA: TGCAGTGCTAGAGATCCCGCAGGGTACGGACACAAGACCGGGGAG.

Concerning this clone: The read gets to within 3 residues of the CDR3 end, and the germline J gene fills in the rest. The V call is TRBV27, the J call TRBJ2-7; 9 bases match TRBD2. The CDR3 contains 15 residues. Germline V CDR1 and CDR2: MNHEY, SMNVEV (reference sequence). Losses at the gene ends were 3 bases for V and 2 bases for J; bases not matched to a gene: 5. CDR3 residues: CASSFGAGGPYEQYF. The DNA read from the CDR3 is TGTGCCAGCAGTTTCGGAGCGGGAGGCCCCTACGAG.

Comment on this clone: The missing CDR3 end, 3 residues past where the read stops, is filled in from the germline J gene. This rearrangement joins TRBV20-1 to TRBJ2-7; D not certain. Germline-derived CDR1 and CDR2 are DFQATT and SNEGSKA (reference sequence). The CDR3 consists of 15 residues. The ends were cut back, 3 bases at V and 0 bases at J, with 15 bases in the middle. CDR3 protein: CSASFELAASYEQYF. CDR3 DNA, as far as it was read: TGCAGTGCTAGTTTTGAGCTCGCCGCCTCCTACGAG.

As for this clone: With the read ending 3 residues before the CDR3 end, the germline J gene is used to fill in that end. V usage is TRBV7-6 and J usage is TRBJ1-2, with D maybe TRBD1 (6 bases). The ends were cut back, 4 bases at V and 4 bases at J, with 10 bases in the middle. The germline gives CDR1 SGHVS, CDR2 FNYEAQ. This CDR3 has 13 residues. The CDR3 is CASSSRGGYGYTF. CDR3 DNA (partial): TGTGCCAGCAGCTCCAGGGGAGGCTATGGC.

Remarks on this clone: The CDR3 extends 3 residues past the end of the read, so its final part is completed from the germline J gene. This rearrangement joins TRBV5-1 to TRBJ2-7; D is possibly TRBD1 (5 bases). There are 14 residues in the CDR3. Germline V gene data show CDR1 as SGHRS and CDR2 as YFSETQ. The V end lost 0 bases, the J end lost 5 bases, and 12 bases lay between the germline ends. CDR3 residues: CASSLDRSTDEQYF. CDR3 bases read: TGCGCCAGCAGCTTGGACAGGTCTACCGACGAG. The full variable domain, in which reference TRBV5-1 and TRBJ2-7 provide the parts outside the CDR3, is KAGVTQTPRYLIKTRGQQVTLSCSPISGHRSVSWYQQTPGQGLQFLFEYFSETQRNKGNFPGRFSGRQFSNSRSEMNVSTLELGDSALYLCASSLDRSTDEQYFGPGTRLTVT.

Details on this clone: The read stops 3 residues short of the end of the CDR3; the missing end is completed from the germline J gene. This chain uses TRBV18 with TRBJ1-1, with TRBD1 as a possible D gene (6 bases). The V end lost 2 bases, the J end lost 6 bases, and 16 bases lay between the germline ends. This CDR3 has 15 residues. Germline V gene sequence: CDR1 KGHSH, CDR2 LQKENI. The CDR3 loop reads CASSPDPAGQSEAFF. The part of the CDR3 DNA that was read is TGTGCCAGCTCACCAGACCCTGCCGGACAGTCTGAA.

As to this clone: The read stops 3 residues short of the end of the CDR3; the missing end is completed from the germline J gene. The chain has TRBV20-1 and TRBJ1-1, with 9 bases fitting TRBD1. The junction had 7 bases not matched to a gene; V was cut back by 6 bases and J by 2 bases. The CDR3 loop spans 14 amino acids. CDR1 and CDR2 from the germline V gene are DFQATT and SNEGSKA (reference sequence). The part of the CDR3 DNA that was read is TGCAGTGCGTCCGGGACAGGGCGAAACACTGAA. As protein: CSASGTGRNTE. The complete CDR3 sequence is CSASGTGRNTEAFF.

CDR3 region: CSAWEGGTSGNYNEQFF. The sequenced CDR3 bases are TGCAGTGCTTGGGAGGGGGGGACTAGCGGGAACTACAATGAG. The V and J genes are TRBV20-1 and TRBJ2-1; 13 nucleotides agree with TRBD2. The read comes to an end 3 residues before the CDR3 does, leaving the germline J gene to fill in the end. From germline, CDR1 is DFQATT and CDR2 SNEGSKA (reference sequence). The CDR3 consists of 17 residues. V trimming: 5 bases; J trimming: 3 bases; junction bases outside the gene matches: 10.

Remarks on this clone: The read comes to an end 3 residues before the CDR3 does, leaving the germline J gene to fill in the end. The genes are TRBV7-2 and TRBJ2-3; 8 nucleotides line up with TRBD2. V trimming: 0 bases; J trimming: 0 bases; junction bases outside the gene matches: 2. The CDR3 extends over 16 amino acids. CDR1 SGHTA and CDR2 FQGNSA come from the germline V gene. The sequenced part of the CDR3 DNA is TGTGCCAGCAGCTTAGCCCGACTAGCGAGCACAGATACG. Encoded protein: CASSLARLASTDT. In full, the CDR3 reads CASSLARLASTDTQYF.

Worth noting for this clone: The CDR3 extends 3 residues past the end of the read, so its final part is completed from the germline J gene. This rearrangement joins TRBV12-5 to TRBJ2-5; 9 positions agree with TRBD2. This CDR3 has 16 amino acids. Germline CDR1 LGHNT, CDR2 FRNRAP. After removal of 3 bases from V and 4 bases from J, the junction contained 9 bases not matched to a gene. Incomplete CDR3 DNA: TGTGCTAGTGGTTTCGGAGTAGCGGGAGTGATAGAGACC. Its translation is CASGFGVAGVIET. The full CDR3 protein reads CASGFGVAGVIETQYF.

With regard to this clone: The CDR3 is cut off 3 residues early in the read; its end comes from the germline J gene. The J gene is TRBJ1-2, the V gene TRBV19; possible D gene TRBD1, 5 bases. This CDR3 comprises 14 residues. Germline values: CDR1 LNHDA, CDR2 SQIVND (reference sequence). V lost 3 bases and J lost 1, with 9 bases in between. The CDR3 DNA, read in part, is TGTGCCAGTAGTATCAGGGAAGTTAACTATGGC. Amino acids: CASSIREVNYG. Given in full, the CDR3 is CASSIREVNYGYTF.

About this clone itself: The read is 3 residues too short to cover the CDR3 end, so that end is filled in from the germline J gene. This chain links TRBV18 with TRBJ2-4, with a weak D call TRBD1 (6 bases). Germline V gene data show CDR1 as KGHSH and CDR2 as LQKENI. There are 16 residues in the CDR3. V shed 4 bases and J shed 6 bases, with 19 bases lying between them. The part of the CDR3 DNA that was read is TGTGCCAGCTCACACTCTACTGGACAGCTCGGAAACATT. Amino acid sequence: CASSHSTGQLGNI. The full CDR3 is CASSHSTGQLGNIQYF.

Concerning this clone: Read coverage stops 3 residues before the CDR3 terminus; the germline J gene supplies the remainder. The V and J genes are TRBV6-2 or TRBV6-3 and TRBJ1-2; 8 bases are a match to TRBD1. The CDR3 extends over 16 amino acids. Germline CDR1 and CDR2: MNHEY and SVGEGT. CDR3 DNA, as far as it was read: TGTGCCAGCAGCTCCCCTACCCAGGACAGGGTAGGAGGC. It specifies CASSSPTQDRVGG. The CDR3 reads in full as CASSSPTQDRVGGYTF.